This passage covers 25 T cell receptor beta chains from one sample sequenced in a study of Graves' ophthalmopathy and Graves' hyperthyroidism. CDR3 regions of TCR beta were amplified from RNA transcripts. Second-round multiplex PCR followed a first-round RT-PCR using HTBI primers. TCRdb re-analysed the multiplex PCR reads in MiXCR, keeping a single row per CDR3 protein. The table has about 550,000 distinct CDR3 sequences, approximately 35% seen once. The sample comprised peripheral blood or thyroid tissue (not recorded which). The receptors derive from an adult man with Graves' hyperthyroidism.

At least ten counts were recorded for this clonotype. The V and J genes are TRBV12-3 or TRBV12-4 and TRBJ1-5, with 8 bases fitting TRBD1. Trimming cost V 4 bases and J 3 bases; bases outside gene matches: 5. The CDR3 is 15 amino acids. The CDR3, as DNA: TGTGCCAGCAGTTCGACAGGGGCCTACAATCAGCCCCAGCATTTT. It translates to CASSSTGAYNQPQHF.

In this sample, this clonotype turned up many times. This chain joins TRBV3-1 and TRBJ1-2, with D uncertain. The V end was cut by 1 base, the J end by 4 bases, with 13 bases between. CDR3 length equals 15 residues. Germline V lookup: CDR1 LGHDT, CDR2 YNNKEL (reference sequence). The CDR3 sequence is CASSQGPREFYGYTF. CDR3 DNA sequence: TGTGCCAGCAGCCAAGGGCCAAGGGAGTTCTATGGCTACACCTTC.

This clonotype has only a few counts. The rearrangement links TRBV12-3 or TRBV12-4 to TRBJ1-4, with no clear D. This CDR3 contains 15 residues. Trimming shortened V by 5 bases and J by 5 bases, and 15 bases separated the two germline ends. CDR3 sequence reads: CASSIYTGTNEKLFF. CDR3 bases: TGTGCCAGCAGTATATACACGGGCACGAATGAAAAACTGTTTTTT.

This clonotype was recorded a few times. This chain uses TRBV10-3 with TRBJ2-6; no clear D. Germline values: CDR1 ENHRY, CDR2 SYGVKD. The V end was cut by 10 bases, the J end by 0 bases, with 10 bases between. This CDR3 has 14 residues. The CDR3 sequence is CASRPLSGANVLTF. The CDR3, as DNA: TGTGCCAGCAGGCCCCTCTCTGGGGCCAACGTCCTGACTTTC.

This clonotype was observed a handful of times. This chain uses TRBV5-8 with TRBJ1-1; TRBD1 matches 11 bases. Germline CDR1 is SGHTS and CDR2 is YDEGEE. The J segment lost 6 bases and the V segment lost 4 bases, leaving 8 bases of the junction unmatched. The CDR3 consists of 15 residues. The CDR3 loop reads CASSPLPGQGAEAFF. The CDR3 nucleotides read TGTGCCAGCAGCCCATTACCGGGACAGGGGGCTGAAGCTTTCTTT.

This clonotype was seen many times. The chain employs TRBV9 and TRBJ1-1; D may be TRBD1 (5 bases). Trimming pared 0 bases from V and 7 bases from J, leaving 7 bases between. The CDR3 sequence is 12 residues long. Germline V gives CDR1 SGDLS, CDR2 YYNGEE. CDR3 DNA sequence: TGTGCCAGCAGCGTAGTAACAGGTGAAGCTTTCTTT. Protein: CASSVVTGEAFF.

The sample holds a few counts of this clonotype. The rearrangement joins TRBV7-8 to TRBJ2-7; D remains ambiguous. The V gene's germline CDR1 is SGHVS and CDR2 FQNEAQ. There are 12 residues in the CDR3. V was clipped by 5 bases and J by 3 bases, with 8 bases between them. This chain's CDR3 is CASSDKVYEQYF. DNA for the CDR3: TGTGCCAGCAGCGATAAGGTCTACGAGCAGTACTTC.

This sequence joins TRBV7-2 and TRBJ2-3, with 7 nucleotides matching TRBD2. With 6 bases clipped from V and 0 bases from J, the junction kept 12 bases outside the gene matches. The germline CDR1 and CDR2 sequences are SGHTA and FQGNSA. The CDR3 contains 17 residues. CDR3: CASSYSASGTSTDTQYF. CDR3 nucleotides: TGTGCCAGCAGTTACAGCGCTAGCGGTACTAGCACAGATACGCAGTATTTT.

This clonotype appeared many times. The chain has TRBV29-1 and TRBJ1-2; no firm D call. Germline V CDR1 and CDR2: SQVTM, ANQGSEA. V gave up 1 base and J gave up 4 bases, with 7 bases separating them. This CDR3 comprises 12 residues. CDR3 bases: TGCAGCGTTGAAGGGTTAATCTATGGCTACACCTTC. This gives the protein CSVEGLIYGYTF.

The chain couples TRBV7-9 to TRBJ1-4; TRBD1 is a possible D gene (5 bases). Germline V CDR1 and CDR2: SEHNR, FQNEAQ (reference sequence). With 5 bases removed from V and 4 bases from J, the gap between germline ends came to 14 bases. There are 15 residues in the CDR3. CDR3 in DNA: TGTGCCAGCAGCCTCGGGACGGGGATTAATGAAAAACTGTTTTTT. This gives the protein CASSLGTGINEKLFF.

The chain links TRBV3-1 to TRBJ1-4, with TRBD1 matching over 9 bases. Germline V CDR1 and CDR2: LGHDT, YNNKEL (reference sequence). Unmatched junction bases numbered 4, after V lost 1 base and J lost 10 bases. The CDR3 extends over 14 amino acids. CDR3 protein: CASSQGDRDTKLFF. CDR3 nucleotide sequence: TGTGCCAGCAGCCAAGGGGACAGGGATACAAAACTGTTTTTT.

This chain uses TRBV2 with TRBJ1-2; TRBD1 might be the D (5 bases). CDR1 and CDR2 (germline): SNHLY, FYNNEI. The CDR3 length is 15 residues. The V end lost 8 bases, the J end lost 5 bases, and 21 bases lay between the germline ends. CDR3: CASSPKIGTAYGYTF. In DNA form, the CDR3 reads TGTGCCAGCTCACCGAAAATCGGGACTGCTTATGGCTACACCTTC.

This clonotype was detected many times. J is TRBJ2-7 and V is TRBV19; 14 nucleotides agree with TRBD2. Germline V gene sequence: CDR1 LNHDA, CDR2 SQIVND (reference sequence). With 4 bases clipped from V and 6 bases from J, the junction kept 5 bases outside the gene matches. This CDR3 is 15 amino acids long. CDR3 in amino acids: CASSNRGLAGVEQYF. The CDR3 nucleotides read TGTGCCAGTAGTAACCGGGGACTAGCGGGAGTCGAGCAGTACTTC.

This clonotype was counted at least ten times. The chain combines TRBV6-5 with TRBJ1-4, with D possibly TRBD1 on 6 matching bases. Germline V gene data show CDR1 as MNHEY and CDR2 as SVGAGI. Trimming pared 0 bases from V and 8 bases from J, leaving 7 bases between. The CDR3 loop spans 13 amino acids. Here the CDR3 reads CASSYSRGEKLFF. In nucleotides, the CDR3 is TGTGCCAGCAGTTACTCGAGGGGGGAAAAACTGTTTTTT.

This clonotype has a count of ten or more. The rearrangement links TRBV20-1 to TRBJ1-3, with unresolved D. The V end lost 3 bases, the J end lost 0 bases, and 12 bases lay between the germline ends. The CDR3 loop spans 15 amino acids. CDR1 is DFQATT, CDR2 SNEGSKA, per germline (reference sequence). The CDR3 here is CSARSGRTSGNTIYF. As DNA, the CDR3 is TGCAGTGCTAGGTCCGGCAGGACCTCTGGAAACACCATATATTTT.

The CDR3: CASSAGHLGRGNQPQHF. CDR3 DNA sequence: TGTGCCAGCAGTGCGGGACACCTGGGAAGGGGCAATCAGCCCCAGCATTTT. This chain uses TRBV28 with TRBJ1-5, with D possibly TRBD1 on 6 matching bases. CDR3 length: 17 amino acids. Germline V gives CDR1 MDHEN, CDR2 SYDVKM. V was shortened by 5 bases and J by 2 bases, with 19 bases between the two germline ends.

A word on this clonotype: The junction shows a germline mismatch at one end, possibly a read error. The chain couples TRBV7-9 to TRBJ2-5; 9 bases align to TRBD2. Germline V gives CDR1 SEHNR, CDR2 FQNEAQ (reference sequence). This CDR3 is 15 amino acids long. The CDR3 loop is CASSNWGGLAETKYF. CDR3 nucleotides: TGTGCCAGCAGCAACTGGGGGGGACTAGCCGAGACCAAGTACTTC.

V gene TRBV27 combines with J gene TRBJ2-6; a weak D match, TRBD2 (5 bases). Trimming shortened V by 5 bases and J by 0 bases, and 20 bases separated the two germline ends. Germline lookup yields CDR1 MNHEY and CDR2 SMNVEV (reference sequence). This CDR3 has 19 residues. CDR3 sequence reads: CASSPRLPEETSGANVLTF. The CDR3 coding sequence is TGTGCCAGCAGTCCCAGATTACCGGAGGAAACCTCTGGGGCCAACGTCCTGACTTTC.

This clonotype was picked up many times. The J gene is TRBJ1-1, the V gene TRBV7-6, with TRBD1 as a possible D gene (5 bases). The CDR3 extends over 15 amino acids. Germline-derived CDR1 and CDR2 are SGHVS and FNYEAQ. Trimming pared 1 base from V and 4 bases from J, leaving 13 bases between. CDR3 sequence reads: CASSLGGWVGTEAFF. The CDR3 DNA sequence: TGTGCCAGCAGCTTAGGGGGGTGGGTTGGCACTGAAGCTTTCTTT.

J is TRBJ2-5 and V is TRBV7-9, with D uncertain. The CDR3 runs to 14 residues. CDR1 and CDR2 (germline): SEHNR, FQNEAQ (reference sequence). V was pared by 2 bases and J by 1 base, with 8 bases between. CDR3 in DNA: TGTGCCAGCAGCTTATCTGGACGCCAAGAGACCCAGTACTTC. Protein product: CASSLSGRQETQYF.

A remark on this clonotype: A much bigger clone sits one base away, suggesting this may be a read error. V is TRBV20-1 and J is TRBJ1-5; 7 bases are shared with TRBD1. The germline V gene has CDR1 DFQATT and CDR2 SNEGSKA (reference sequence). The CDR3 is made up of 14 amino acids. J was trimmed by 1 base and V by 4 bases; bases with no gene match: 4. CDR3 sequence reads: CSAKVQGSNQPQHF. CDR3 nucleotides: TGCAGTGCTAAAGTACAGGGGAGCAATCAGCCCCAGCATTTT.

The chain carries TRBV5-1 and TRBJ1-6; 7 nucleotides align to TRBD1. V trimming: 0 bases; J trimming: 9 bases; junction bases outside the gene matches: 9. The V gene's germline CDR1 is SGHRS and CDR2 YFSETQ. The CDR3 extends over 16 amino acids. The CDR3 spells CASSLAGGTVSSPLHF. CDR3 DNA: TGCGCCAGCAGCTTGGCCGGCGGGACAGTCAGTTCACCCCTCCACTTT.

This clonotype has a handful of counts. The V and J genes are TRBV15 and TRBJ2-3; 14 positions agree with TRBD2. The CDR3 is 17 residues long. J lost 1 base, V lost 3 bases, and 3 bases had no gene match. The germline gives CDR1 LNHNV, CDR2 YYDKDF (reference sequence). CDR3 sequence (DNA): TGTGCCACCAGCAGGGGACTAGCGGGGGACCGCACAGATACGCAGTATTTT. This codes for CATSRGLAGDRTDTQYF.

The CDR3 sequence is CAWNTLWGETQYF. CDR3 DNA sequence: TGTGCCTGGAACACCCTATGGGGAGAGACCCAGTACTTC. The chain is built from TRBV24-1 and TRBJ2-5, with no clear D. Germline CDR1 reads KGHDR; CDR2 reads SFDVKD. The V gene lost 12 bases and the J gene lost 4 bases, with 17 bases spanning the gap. The CDR3 contains 13 residues.

V usage is TRBV5-6 and J usage is TRBJ2-7, with D perhaps matching TRBD1 (6 bases). In germline, CDR1 is SGHDT, CDR2 YYEEEE. The CDR3 sequence is 15 residues long. Trimming removed 4 bases from V and 3 bases from J, with 17 bases in between. The CDR3 DNA reads as TGTGCCAGCAGCGTCGTACAGGGCAGGGGCTACGAGCAGTACTTC. Its translation: CASSVVQGRGYEQYF.